These 26 T cell receptor beta chains were sequenced from one sample in a study of cytotoxic CD8 clonotypes in ibrutinib-treated CLL (dated by TCRdb to the early 2020s). The time point label of this sample denotes: progressive disease on ibrutinib. The library relied on the immunoSEQ multiplex PCR assay. The source is immuneACCESS, and TCRdb retained only in-frame sequences with V and J called. Part of the clones is not carried over; for the studies checked, unresolved V genes explain less than half of this, and the remainder is unexplained. Present in this sample are about 160,000 clones, 88% of which were seen just once. The ten most abundant clones make up around 2.7% of the sample. Sequenced material: PBMCs, taken at disease progression, from a patient treated with ibrutinib. The receptors were gathered from a human donor with chronic lymphocytic leukemia.

The genes are TRBV6-5 and TRBJ1-2, with D tentatively TRBD1 (6 bases). The V and J ends lost 0 bases and 4 bases respectively, with 12 bases between them. This CDR3 is built from 15 residues. The germline V gene has CDR1 MNHEY and CDR2 SVGAGI. As DNA, the CDR3 is TGTGCCAGCAGTTACTCCGGGGGAGGGGGCTATGGCTACACCTTC. Translating gives CASSYSGGGGYGYTF.

The chain couples TRBV27 to TRBJ1-5, with 7 bases matching TRBD1. Germline CDR1 and CDR2: MNHEY and SMNVEV (reference sequence). Trimming removed 2 bases from V and 4 bases from J; junction bases left unmatched: 5. CDR3 length: 15 residues. The CDR3 sequence is CASSLLRDSNQPQHF. The CDR3 DNA is TGTGCCAGCAGTTTACTCCGGGACAGTAATCAGCCCCAGCATTTT.

V usage is TRBV21-1 and J usage is TRBJ2-2; no check of the table's D call, TRBD1, against the DNA was made. TRBV21-1 is deemed a pseudogene. This CDR3 region has 16 residues. The chain's CDR3 is CASSSPADRNTGELFF. CDR3 nucleotide sequence: TGTGCCAGCAGCTCCCCGGCGGACAGAAACACCGGGGAGCTGTTTTTT.

The chain links TRBV13 to TRBJ2-1; TRBD2 matches 13 bases. The V and J ends lost 5 bases and 4 bases, in that order; junction bases with no gene match: 8. Germline loops: CDR1 PRHDT, CDR2 FYEKMQ (reference sequence). The CDR3 has 17 residues. The CDR3 region is CASSRTSGSSGYNEQFF. CDR3 coding DNA: TGTGCCAGCAGCCGGACTAGCGGGAGTAGTGGTTACAATGAGCAGTTCTTC. The whole variable domain, filled in from reference TRBV13 and TRBJ2-1, reads AAGVIQSPRHLIKEKRETATLKCYPIPRHDTVYWYQQGPGQDPQFLISFYEKMQSDKGSIPDRFSAQQFSDYHSELNMSSLELGDSALYFCASSRTSGSSGYNEQFFGPGTRLTVL.

V is TRBV5-4 and J is TRBJ2-1; 8 nucleotides align to TRBD1. This CDR3 spans 15 amino acids. Unmatched junction bases numbered 4, after V lost 3 bases and J lost 2 bases. CDR1 is SGHNT and CDR2 is YYREEE in the germline V gene (reference sequence). The CDR3 DNA reads TGTGCCAGCAGCTCCTCAGGGGGCGCCTACAATGAGCAGTTCTTC. Its protein product is CASSSSGGAYNEQFF.

The gene calls are TRBV7-9 and TRBJ1-3; D remains unclear. The ends were cut back, 1 base at V and 9 bases at J, with 7 bases in the middle. Germline CDR1 is SEHNR and CDR2 is FQNEAQ (reference sequence). The CDR3 is made up of 12 amino acids. CDR3 in amino acids: CASSLGQSTIYF. Written as DNA, the CDR3 is TGTGCCAGCAGCTTAGGGCAGAGCACCATATATTTT.

The V and J genes are TRBV4-2 and TRBJ2-2; TRBD2 might be the D (5 bases). CDR1 is LGHNA and CDR2 is YNFKEQ in the germline V gene. The CDR3 runs to 17 residues. V was cut by 0 bases and J by 2 bases, with 13 bases left in between. The CDR3 DNA sequence: TGTGCCAGCAGCCAAGAACCCAGCGGAATAAACACCGGGGAGCTGTTTTTT. This sequence encodes CASSQEPSGINTGELFF.

The gene calls are TRBV18 and TRBJ2-3, with 9 bases that match TRBD2. Germline CDR1 KGHSH, CDR2 LQKENI. V shed 2 bases, J shed 3 bases, and the junction held 15 bases outside the gene matches. This CDR3 has 19 residues. DNA of the CDR3: TGTGCCAGCTCACCATCAGGGGCGCGTAGCGGGAGTGTTACAGATACGCAGTATTTT. It specifies CASSPSGARSGSVTDTQYF.

The chain has TRBV7-2 and TRBJ1-5; D is ambiguous. Germline V gives CDR1 SGHTA, CDR2 FQGNSA. CDR3 length equals 15 residues. Trimming removed 2 bases at V and 2 bases at J, with 10 bases between. CDR3 sequence (DNA): TGTGCCAGCAGCTTAAGTTTCGGGGGCAATCAGCCCCAGCATTTT. This sequence encodes CASSLSFGGNQPQHF.

This chain joins TRBV21-1 and TRBJ2-7; TRBD2 reflects the table's D call only, with no check against the DNA. TRBV21-1 is an annotated pseudogene. The CDR3 sequence is 20 residues long. The CDR3 sequence is CASSKCLRGSLAGGPGEQYF. In DNA, the CDR3 is TGTGCCAGCAGCAAATGTCTTAGGGGGAGTCTAGCGGGAGGGCCCGGCGAGCAGTACTTC.

The rearrangement uses TRBV7-7 and TRBJ2-2; D may be TRBD1 (6 bases). In germline, CDR1 is SSHAT, CDR2 FNYEAQ (reference sequence). The CDR3 has 14 amino acids. Between the trimmed V and J ends, which lost 3 bases and 6 bases, there was a span of 11 bases. This chain's CDR3 is CASSFNRVSGELFF. CDR3 sequence (DNA): TGTGCCAGCAGCTTCAACAGGGTATCCGGGGAGCTGTTTTTT.

The chain has TRBV4-1 and TRBJ2-3, with TRBD2 matching 13 bases. From germline, CDR1 is MGHRA and CDR2 YSYEKL. This CDR3 spans 18 amino acids. V lost 3 bases, J lost 3 bases, and 9 bases stayed unmatched. CDR3 coding DNA: TGCGCCAGCAGCCAGGGTACTAGCGGGAGGGCCCCAACAGATACGCAGTATTTT. Protein product: CASSQGTSGRAPTDTQYF.

The genes are TRBV7-2 and TRBJ1-4; 7 bases are shared with TRBD1. Per the germline V gene, CDR1 is SGHTA and CDR2 is FQGNSA. The CDR3 is made up of 15 amino acids. The V segment lost 5 bases and the J segment 8 bases; nucleotides outside the gene matches: 11. The CDR3: CASSRSGTASEKLFF. In DNA form, the CDR3 reads TGTGCCAGCAGCCGATCCGGGACAGCTAGCGAAAAACTGTTTTTT.

This clone turned up a few times. The V call is TRBV6-5, the J call TRBJ1-2; 8 bases fit TRBD1. The J segment lost 6 bases and the V segment lost 0 bases, leaving 9 bases of the junction unmatched. CDR1 is MNHEY, CDR2 SVGAGI, per germline. The CDR3 has 16 amino acids. The CDR3 DNA reads TGTGCCAGCAGTTACTCGGAGGCAGGGGGCTTAGATGGCTACACCTTC. This codes for CASSYSEAGGLDGYTF.

The count of this clone is one. This rearrangement joins TRBV5-1 to TRBJ1-5; D unresolved. The CDR3 loop spans 14 amino acids. CDR1 is SGHRS and CDR2 is YFSETQ in the germline V gene. V was cut by 0 bases and J by 6 bases, with 10 bases left in between. The CDR3 here is CASSLDSGAQPQHF. CDR3 in DNA: TGCGCCAGCAGCTTGGACAGCGGTGCTCAGCCCCAGCATTTT.

This chain uses TRBV15 with TRBJ1-4, with 7 bases lining up with TRBD1. This CDR3 spans 14 amino acids. Germline assignment: CDR1 LNHNV and CDR2 YYDKDF (reference sequence). With 0 bases clipped from V and 11 bases from J, the junction kept 6 bases outside the gene matches. CDR3 residues: CATSRDRQGMKLFF. CDR3 DNA: TGTGCCACCAGCAGAGACCGACAGGGAATGAAACTGTTTTTT.

The CDR3 loop is CASSLVSGGAFF. The DNA of the CDR3 is TGCGCCAGCAGCTTGGTATCGGGGGGAGCTTTCTTT. J is TRBJ1-1 and V is TRBV5-1; a possible D gene is TRBD1 (5 bases). CDR3 length equals 12 residues. Germline CDR1 and CDR2: SGHRS and YFSETQ. Trimming removed 0 bases at V and 10 bases at J, with 10 bases between.

In DNA form, the CDR3 reads TGTGCCAGCAGTGAAGGAGCAGCGGGCAATCAGCCCCAGCATTTT. Translating it yields CASSEGAAGNQPQHF. This chain joins TRBV6-1 and TRBJ1-5; D gene uncertain. V was pared by 1 base and J by 2 bases, with 9 bases between. This CDR3 contains 15 residues. Germline V gene sequence: CDR1 MNHNS, CDR2 SASEGT.

This chain links TRBV18 with TRBJ2-7, with TRBD1 identical over 9 bases. This CDR3 is built from 14 residues. Germline trimming cut 3 bases from V and 1 base from J; bases unmatched to any gene: 1. The germline CDR1 and CDR2 sequences are KGHSH and LQKENI. CDR3 sequence: CASSPGQGSYEQYF. In DNA, the CDR3 is TGTGCCAGCTCACCCGGACAGGGGTCCTACGAGCAGTACTTC.

The J gene is TRBJ1-2, the V gene TRBV6-4; 12 bases align to TRBD1. The V gene end was trimmed by 4 bases and the J gene end by 7 bases; junction bases not matched to a gene: 19. The CDR3 is 19 residues long. Germline CDR1 is MRHNA and CDR2 is SNTAGT. Here the CDR3 reads CASSALFPGQGARGSGYTF. CDR3 in DNA: TGTGCCAGCAGTGCCTTATTCCCGGGACAGGGGGCGCGGGGATCTGGCTACACCTTC.

The rearrangement joins TRBV18 to TRBJ2-7; possibly TRBD2 for D (6 bases). The germline gives CDR1 KGHSH, CDR2 LQKENI. This CDR3 spans 15 amino acids. V was pared by 1 base and J by 2 bases, with 12 bases between. The CDR3 here is CASSPRRELPYEQYF. For the CDR3, the DNA is TGTGCCAGCTCACCACGTCGGGAGCTGCCCTACGAGCAGTACTTC.

This rearrangement joins TRBV7-2 to TRBJ1-2; possible D gene TRBD1, 5 bases. CDR3 length equals 14 residues. The germline V and J ends were trimmed by 5 bases and 2 bases, with 12 bases remaining between them. Germline V gene data show CDR1 as SGHTA and CDR2 as FQGNSA. The CDR3 bases are TGTGCCAGCAGCCTCAGTGGGGGAAACTATGGCTACACCTTC. Its protein product is CASSLSGGNYGYTF.

The chain uses TRBV19 and TRBJ2-7; the D gene is possibly TRBD1 (5 bases). V was cut by 2 bases and J by 4 bases, with 15 bases left in between. Germline loops: CDR1 LNHDA, CDR2 SQIVND (reference sequence). CDR3 size: 15 residues. CDR3 sequence reads: CASSIRWGSGYEQYF. The CDR3, as DNA: TGTGCCAGTAGTATAAGGTGGGGCAGTGGGTACGAGCAGTACTTC. Looking up the rest from reference TRBV19 and TRBJ2-7 gives the full variable domain: DGGITQSPKYLFRKEGQNVTLSCEQNLNHDAMYWYRQDPGQGLRLIYYSQIVNDFQKGDIAEGYSVSREKKESFPLTVTSAQKNPTAFYLCASSIRWGSGYEQYFGPGTRLTVT.

The chain is built from TRBV5-1 and TRBJ2-2; 8 bases match TRBD1. The CDR3 runs 16 residues. V lost 2 bases, J lost 4 bases, and 7 bases stayed unmatched. Per the germline V gene, CDR1 is SGHRS and CDR2 is YFSETQ. CDR3 nucleotides: TGCGCCAGCAGCTTCTACGGACAGGGCCCCACCGGGGAGCTGTTTTTT. Translation gives CASSFYGQGPTGELFF.

The rearrangement joins TRBV30 to TRBJ2-7; D unresolved. Germline V gene lookup returns CDR1 GTSNPN and CDR2 SVGIG (reference sequence). V lost 0 bases to trimming and J lost 3 bases, with 6 bases between them. CDR3 length: 12 amino acids. The CDR3 nucleotides are TGTGCCTGGAGTGTAATGGGCTACGAGCAGTACTTC. It codes for CAWSVMGYEQYF.

The chain joins TRBV20-1 to TRBJ1-1; D not certain. CDR1 is DFQATT and CDR2 is SNEGSKA in the germline V gene (reference sequence). The ends were cut back, 1 base at V and 6 bases at J, with 6 bases in the middle. This CDR3 contains 11 residues. The chain's CDR3 is CSARGVAEAFF. The CDR3 DNA reads as TGCAGTGCTAGAGGCGTAGCTGAAGCTTTCTTT.